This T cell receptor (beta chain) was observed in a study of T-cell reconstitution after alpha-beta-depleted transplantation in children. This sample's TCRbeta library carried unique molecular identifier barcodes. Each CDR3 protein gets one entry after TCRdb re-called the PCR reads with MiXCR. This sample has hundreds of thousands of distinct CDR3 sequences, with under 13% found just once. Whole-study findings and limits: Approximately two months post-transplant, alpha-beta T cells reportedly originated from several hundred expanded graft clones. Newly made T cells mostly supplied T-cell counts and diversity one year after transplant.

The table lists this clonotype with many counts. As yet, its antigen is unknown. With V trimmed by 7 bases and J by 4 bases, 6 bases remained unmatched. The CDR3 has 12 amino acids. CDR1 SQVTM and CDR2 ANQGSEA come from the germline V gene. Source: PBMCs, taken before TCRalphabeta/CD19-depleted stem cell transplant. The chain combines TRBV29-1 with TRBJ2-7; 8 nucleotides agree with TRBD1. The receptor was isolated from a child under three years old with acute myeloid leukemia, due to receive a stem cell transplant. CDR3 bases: TGCAGCGCCTCCAGGGGGCCATACGAGCAGTACTTC. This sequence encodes CSASRGPYEQYF.